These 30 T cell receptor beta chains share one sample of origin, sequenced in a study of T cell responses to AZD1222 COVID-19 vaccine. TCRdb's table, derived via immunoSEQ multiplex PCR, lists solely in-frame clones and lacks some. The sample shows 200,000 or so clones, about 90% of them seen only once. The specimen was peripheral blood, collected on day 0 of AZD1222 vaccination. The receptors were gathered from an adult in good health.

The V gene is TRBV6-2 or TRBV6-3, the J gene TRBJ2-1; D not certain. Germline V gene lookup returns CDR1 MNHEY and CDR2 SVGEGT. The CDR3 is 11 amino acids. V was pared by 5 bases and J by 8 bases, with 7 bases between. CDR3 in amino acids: CASSGRDEQFF. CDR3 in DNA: TGTGCCAGCAGTGGCCGGGATGAGCAGTTCTTC.

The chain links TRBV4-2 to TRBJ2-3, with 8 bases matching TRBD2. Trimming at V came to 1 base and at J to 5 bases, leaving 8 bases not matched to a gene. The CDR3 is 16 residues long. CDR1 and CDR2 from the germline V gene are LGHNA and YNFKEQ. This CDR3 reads CASSQVSAGGKDTQYF. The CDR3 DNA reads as TGTGCCAGCAGCCAAGTGTCGGCGGGAGGAAAAGATACGCAGTATTTT.

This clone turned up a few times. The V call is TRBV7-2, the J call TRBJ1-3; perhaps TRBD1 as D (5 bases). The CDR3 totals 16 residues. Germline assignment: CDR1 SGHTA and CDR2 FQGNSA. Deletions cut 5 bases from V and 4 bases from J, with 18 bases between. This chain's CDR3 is CASSGRGGDRGNTIYF. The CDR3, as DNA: TGTGCCAGCAGCGGACGTGGAGGGGATAGAGGAAACACCATATATTTT. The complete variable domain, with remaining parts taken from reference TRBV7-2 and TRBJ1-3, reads GAGVSQSPSNKVTEKGKDVELRCDPISGHTALYWYRQSLGQGLEFLIYFQGNSAPDKSGLPSDRFSAERTGGSVSTLTIQRTQQEDSAVYLCASSGRGGDRGNTIYFGEGSWLTVV.

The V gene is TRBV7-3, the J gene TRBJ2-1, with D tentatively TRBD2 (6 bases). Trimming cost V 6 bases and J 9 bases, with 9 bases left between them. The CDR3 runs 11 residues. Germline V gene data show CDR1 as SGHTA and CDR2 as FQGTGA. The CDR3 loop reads CASSHGGEQFF. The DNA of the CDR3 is TGTGCCAGCAGTCACGGGGGTGAGCAGTTCTTC.

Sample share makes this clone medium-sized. CDR3 bases: TGTGCCAGCAGCTTAGTTTTGGGAGGGTCCGAGCAGTACTTC. Its translation is CASSLVLGGSEQYF. The chain joins TRBV7-6 to TRBJ2-7; 7 bases fit TRBD2. The junction had 6 bases not matched to a gene; V was cut back by 1 base and J by 6 bases. The CDR3 covers 14 residues. CDR1 and CDR2 from the germline V gene are SGHVS and FNYEAQ.

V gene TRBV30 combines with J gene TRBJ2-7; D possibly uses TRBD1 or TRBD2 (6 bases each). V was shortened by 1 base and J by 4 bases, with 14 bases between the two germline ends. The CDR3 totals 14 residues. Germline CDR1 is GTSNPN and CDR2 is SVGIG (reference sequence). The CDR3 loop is CAWSDTTRGYEQYF. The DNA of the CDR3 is TGTGCCTGGAGTGACACGACTAGGGGGTACGAGCAGTACTTC.

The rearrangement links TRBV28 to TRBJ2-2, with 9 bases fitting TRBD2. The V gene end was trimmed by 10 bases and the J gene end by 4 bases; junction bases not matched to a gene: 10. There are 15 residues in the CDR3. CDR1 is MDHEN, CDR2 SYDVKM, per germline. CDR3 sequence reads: CATTDSGGRTGELFF. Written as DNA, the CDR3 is TGTGCCACCACCGATAGCGGGGGCCGCACCGGGGAGCTGTTTTTT.

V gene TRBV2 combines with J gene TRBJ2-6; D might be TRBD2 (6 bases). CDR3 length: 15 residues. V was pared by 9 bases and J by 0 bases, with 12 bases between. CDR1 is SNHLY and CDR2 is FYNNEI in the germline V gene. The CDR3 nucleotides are TGTGCCAGTCTCTTGGGAGGCTCTGGGGCCAACGTCCTGACTTTC. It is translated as CASLLGGSGANVLTF. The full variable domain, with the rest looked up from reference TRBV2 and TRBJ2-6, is EPEVTQTPSHQVTQMGQEVILRCVPISNHLYFYWYRQILGQKVEFLVSFYNNEISEKSEIFDDQFSVERPDGSNFTLKIRSTKLEDSAMYFCASLLGGSGANVLTFGAGSRLTVL.

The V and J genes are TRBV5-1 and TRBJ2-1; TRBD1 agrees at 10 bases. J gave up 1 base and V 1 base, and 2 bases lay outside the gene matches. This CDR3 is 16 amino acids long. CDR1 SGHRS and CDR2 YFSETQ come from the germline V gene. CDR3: CASSLRDRGSYNEQFF. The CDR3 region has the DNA TGCGCCAGCAGCTTGAGGGACAGGGGATCCTACAATGAGCAGTTCTTC.

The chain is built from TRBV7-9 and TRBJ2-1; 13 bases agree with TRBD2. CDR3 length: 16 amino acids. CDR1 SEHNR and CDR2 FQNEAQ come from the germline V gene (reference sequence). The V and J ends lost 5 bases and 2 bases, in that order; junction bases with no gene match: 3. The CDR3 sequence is CASSPGTSGAYNEQFF. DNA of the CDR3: TGTGCCAGCAGCCCCGGGACTAGCGGGGCCTACAATGAGCAGTTCTTC.

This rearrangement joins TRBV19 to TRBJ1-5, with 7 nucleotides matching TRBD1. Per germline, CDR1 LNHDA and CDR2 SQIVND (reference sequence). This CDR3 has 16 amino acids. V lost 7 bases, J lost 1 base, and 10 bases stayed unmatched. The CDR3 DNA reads TGTGCCAGTACCCCTGACCGGGACAGAAGCAATCAGCCCCAGCATTTT. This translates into CASTPDRDRSNQPQHF.

CDR3 residues: CASRLLDGGRYGYTF. The CDR3 nucleotides are TGTGCCAGCAGATTACTGGACGGGGGAAGGTATGGCTACACCTTC. The chain links TRBV5-5 to TRBJ1-2, with a weak D call TRBD1 (5 bases). V lost 5 bases and J 5 bases, leaving 19 bases between the germline ends. Germline V gene sequence: CDR1 SGHKS, CDR2 YYEKEE (reference sequence). The CDR3 has 15 residues.

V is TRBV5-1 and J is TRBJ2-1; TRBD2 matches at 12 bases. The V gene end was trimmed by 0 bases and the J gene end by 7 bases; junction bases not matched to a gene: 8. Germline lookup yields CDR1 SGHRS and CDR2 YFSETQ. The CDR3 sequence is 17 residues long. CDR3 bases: TGCGCCAGCAGCTTGGGGACTAGCGGGACCATCTGGAATGAGCAGTTCTTC. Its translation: CASSLGTSGTIWNEQFF.

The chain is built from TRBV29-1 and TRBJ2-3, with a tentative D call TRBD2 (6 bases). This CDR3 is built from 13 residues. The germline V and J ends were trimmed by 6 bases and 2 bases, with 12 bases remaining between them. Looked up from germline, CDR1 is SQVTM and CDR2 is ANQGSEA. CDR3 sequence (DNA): TGCAGCGTGCTCCGGGGGTCCACAGATACGCAGTATTTT. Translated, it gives CSVLRGSTDTQYF.

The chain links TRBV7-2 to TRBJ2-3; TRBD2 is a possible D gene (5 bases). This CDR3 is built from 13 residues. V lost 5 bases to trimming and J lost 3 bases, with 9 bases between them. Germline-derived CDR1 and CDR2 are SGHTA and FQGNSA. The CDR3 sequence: CASSVDLTDTQYF. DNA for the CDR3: TGTGCCAGCAGCGTGGACTTAACAGATACGCAGTATTTT. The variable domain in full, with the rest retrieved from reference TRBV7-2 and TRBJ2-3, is GAGVSQSPSNKVTEKGKDVELRCDPISGHTALYWYRQSLGQGLEFLIYFQGNSAPDKSGLPSDRFSAERTGGSVSTLTIQRTQQEDSAVYLCASSVDLTDTQYFGPGTRLTVL.

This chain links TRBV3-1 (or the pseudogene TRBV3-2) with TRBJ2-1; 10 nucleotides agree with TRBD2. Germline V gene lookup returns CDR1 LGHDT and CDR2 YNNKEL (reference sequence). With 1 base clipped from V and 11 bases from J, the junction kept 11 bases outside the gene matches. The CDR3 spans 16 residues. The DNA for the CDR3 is TGTGCCAGCAGCCAAGGGACTAGCGGCAGGGAAGGACAGCAGTTCTTC. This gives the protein CASSQGTSGREGQQFF.

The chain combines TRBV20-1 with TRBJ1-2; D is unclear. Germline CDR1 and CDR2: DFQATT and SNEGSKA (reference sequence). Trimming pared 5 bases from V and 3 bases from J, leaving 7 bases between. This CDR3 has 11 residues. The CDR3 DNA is TGCAGTGCTGGGTTTGACTATGGCTACACCTTC. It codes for CSAGFDYGYTF.

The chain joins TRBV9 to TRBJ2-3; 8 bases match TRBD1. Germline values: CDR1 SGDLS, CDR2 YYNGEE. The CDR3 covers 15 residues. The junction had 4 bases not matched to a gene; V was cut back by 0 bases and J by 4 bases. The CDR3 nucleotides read TGTGCCAGCAGCGTAGAGGACAGGGTGGCAGATACGCAGTATTTT. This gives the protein CASSVEDRVADTQYF.

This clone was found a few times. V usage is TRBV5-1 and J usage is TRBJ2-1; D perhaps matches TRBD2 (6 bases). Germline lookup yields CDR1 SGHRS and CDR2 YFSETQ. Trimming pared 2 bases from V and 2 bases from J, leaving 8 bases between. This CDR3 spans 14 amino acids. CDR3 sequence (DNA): TGCGCCAGCAGCTTTGGCGGGGCCTACAATGAGCAGTTCTTC. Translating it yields CASSFGGAYNEQFF.

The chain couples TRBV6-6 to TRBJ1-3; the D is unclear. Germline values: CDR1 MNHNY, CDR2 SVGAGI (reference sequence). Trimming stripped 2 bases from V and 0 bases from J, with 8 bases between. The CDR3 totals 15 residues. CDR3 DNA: TGTGCCAGCAGTTACGGTTCGAACTCTGGAAACACCATATATTTT. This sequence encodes CASSYGSNSGNTIYF.

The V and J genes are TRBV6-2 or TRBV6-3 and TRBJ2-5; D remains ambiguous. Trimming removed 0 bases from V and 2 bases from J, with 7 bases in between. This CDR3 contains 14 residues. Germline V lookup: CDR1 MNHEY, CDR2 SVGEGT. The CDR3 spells CASSYSSRQETQYF. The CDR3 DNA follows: TGTGCCAGCAGTTACTCTAGCAGACAAGAGACCCAGTACTTC.

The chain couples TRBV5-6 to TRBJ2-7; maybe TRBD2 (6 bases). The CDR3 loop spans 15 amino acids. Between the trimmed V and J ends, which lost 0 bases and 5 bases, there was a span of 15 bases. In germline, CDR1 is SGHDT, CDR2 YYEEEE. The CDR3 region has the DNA TGTGCCAGCAGCTTGGATGGGGGGAAACCTAACGAGCAGTACTTC. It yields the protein CASSLDGGKPNEQYF. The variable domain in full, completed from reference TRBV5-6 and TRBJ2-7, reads DAGVTQSPTHLIKTRGQQVTLRCSPKSGHDTVSWYQQALGQGPQFIFQYYEEEERQRGNFPDRFSGHQFPNYSSELNVNALLLGDSALYLCASSLDGGKPNEQYFGPGTRLTVT.

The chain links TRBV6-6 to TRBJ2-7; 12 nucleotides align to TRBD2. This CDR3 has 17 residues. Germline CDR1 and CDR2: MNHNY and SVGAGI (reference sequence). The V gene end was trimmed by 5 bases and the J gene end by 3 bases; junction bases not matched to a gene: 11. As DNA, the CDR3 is TGTGCCAGCAGTCACCTCGCTAGCGGGAGGGCCCTCTACGAGCAGTACTTC. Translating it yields CASSHLASGRALYEQYF.

The CDR3 DNA sequence: TGTGCCTCCGGAGGGGGCGCAGACTATGGCTACACCTTC. Translated: CASGGGADYGYTF. The V call is TRBV19, the J call TRBJ1-2; 7 nucleotides match TRBD1. The CDR3 is 13 residues long. V gave up 11 bases and J gave up 3 bases; unmatched junction bases: 9. Germline V lookup: CDR1 LNHDA, CDR2 SQIVND (reference sequence).

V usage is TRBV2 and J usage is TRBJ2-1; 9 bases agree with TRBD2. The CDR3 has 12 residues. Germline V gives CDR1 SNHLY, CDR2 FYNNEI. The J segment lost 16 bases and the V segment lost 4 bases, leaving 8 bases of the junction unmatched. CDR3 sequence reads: CASSGGGGPDFF. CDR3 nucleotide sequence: TGTGCCAGCAGTGGCGGGGGGGGGCCGGATTTCTTC.

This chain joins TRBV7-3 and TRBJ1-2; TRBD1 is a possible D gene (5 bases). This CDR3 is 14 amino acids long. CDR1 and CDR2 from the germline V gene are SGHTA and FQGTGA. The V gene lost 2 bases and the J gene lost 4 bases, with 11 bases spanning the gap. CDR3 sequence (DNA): TGTGCCAGCAGCTTACTGCCAGGGTCCTATGGCTACACCTTC. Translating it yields CASSLLPGSYGYTF. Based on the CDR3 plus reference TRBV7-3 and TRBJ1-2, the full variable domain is GAGVSQTPSNKVTEKGKYVELRCDPISGHTALYWYRQSLGQGPEFLIYFQGTGAADDSGLPNDRFFAVRPEGSVSTLKIQRTERGDSAVYLCASSLLPGSYGYTFGSGTRLTVV.

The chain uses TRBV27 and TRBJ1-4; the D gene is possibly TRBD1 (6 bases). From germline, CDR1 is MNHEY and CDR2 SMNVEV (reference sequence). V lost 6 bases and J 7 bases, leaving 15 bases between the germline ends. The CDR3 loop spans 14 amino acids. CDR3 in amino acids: CASREYRVGEKLFF. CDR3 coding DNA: TGTGCCAGCAGGGAATACAGGGTTGGTGAAAAACTGTTTTTT. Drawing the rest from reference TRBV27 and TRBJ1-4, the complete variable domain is EAQVTQNPRYLITVTGKKLTVTCSQNMNHEYMSWYRQDPGLGLRQIYYSMNVEVTDKGDVPEGYKVSRKEKRNFPLILESPSPNQTSLYFCASREYRVGEKLFFGSGTQLSVL.

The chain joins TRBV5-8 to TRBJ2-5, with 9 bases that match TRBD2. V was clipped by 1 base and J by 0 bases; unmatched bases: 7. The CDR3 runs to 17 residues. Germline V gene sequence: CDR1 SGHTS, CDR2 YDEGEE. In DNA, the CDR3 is TGTGCCAGCAGCTTGATCCTAGCGGGGTTGTACCAAGAGACCCAGTACTTC. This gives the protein CASSLILAGLYQETQYF.

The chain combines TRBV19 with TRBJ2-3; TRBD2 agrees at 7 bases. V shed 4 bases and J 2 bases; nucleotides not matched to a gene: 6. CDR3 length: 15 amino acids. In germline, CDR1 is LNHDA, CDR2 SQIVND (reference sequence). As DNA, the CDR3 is TGTGCCAGTAGTACATCTAGCGGACTCACAGATACGCAGTATTTT. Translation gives CASSTSSGLTDTQYF.

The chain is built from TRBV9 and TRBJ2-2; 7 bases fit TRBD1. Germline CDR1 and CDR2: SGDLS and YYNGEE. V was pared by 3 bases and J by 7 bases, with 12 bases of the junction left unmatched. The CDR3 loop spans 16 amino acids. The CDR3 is CASSAPPTGPSGELFF. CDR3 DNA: TGTGCCAGCAGCGCACCACCGACAGGGCCGAGCGGGGAGCTGTTTTTT.